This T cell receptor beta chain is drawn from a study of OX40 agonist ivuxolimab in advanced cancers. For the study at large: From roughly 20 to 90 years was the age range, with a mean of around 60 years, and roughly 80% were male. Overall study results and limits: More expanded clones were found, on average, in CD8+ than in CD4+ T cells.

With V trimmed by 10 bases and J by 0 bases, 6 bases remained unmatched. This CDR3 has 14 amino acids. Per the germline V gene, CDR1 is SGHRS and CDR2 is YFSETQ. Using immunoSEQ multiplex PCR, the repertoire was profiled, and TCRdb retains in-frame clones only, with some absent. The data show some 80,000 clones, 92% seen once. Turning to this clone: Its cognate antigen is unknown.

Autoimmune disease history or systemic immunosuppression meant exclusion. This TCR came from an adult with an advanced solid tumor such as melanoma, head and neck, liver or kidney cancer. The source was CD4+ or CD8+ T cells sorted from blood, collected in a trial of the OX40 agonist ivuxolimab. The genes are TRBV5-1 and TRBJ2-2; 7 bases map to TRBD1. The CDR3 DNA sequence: TGCGCCTCCCGGACAGGAGCGAACACCGGGGAGCTGTTTTTT. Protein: CASRTGANTGELFF.